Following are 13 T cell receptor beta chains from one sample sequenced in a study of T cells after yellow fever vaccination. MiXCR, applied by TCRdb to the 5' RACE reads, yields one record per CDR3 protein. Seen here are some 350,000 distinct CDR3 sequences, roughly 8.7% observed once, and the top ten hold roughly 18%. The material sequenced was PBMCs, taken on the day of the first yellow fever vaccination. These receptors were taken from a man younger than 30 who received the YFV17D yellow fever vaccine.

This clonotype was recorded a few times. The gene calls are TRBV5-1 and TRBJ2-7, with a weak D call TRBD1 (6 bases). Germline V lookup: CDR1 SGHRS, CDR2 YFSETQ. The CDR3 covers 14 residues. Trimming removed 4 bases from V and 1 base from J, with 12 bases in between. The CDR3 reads CASSRSGQSYEQYF. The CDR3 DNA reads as TGCGCCAGCAGCCGATCGGGACAATCCTACGAGCAGTACTTC.

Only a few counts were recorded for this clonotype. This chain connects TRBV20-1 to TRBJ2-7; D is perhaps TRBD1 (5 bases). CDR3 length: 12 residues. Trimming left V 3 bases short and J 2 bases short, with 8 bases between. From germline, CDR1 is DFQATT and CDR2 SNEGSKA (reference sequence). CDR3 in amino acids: CSASSGTYEQYF. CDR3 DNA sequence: TGCAGTGCTAGTTCAGGGACCTACGAGCAGTACTTC.

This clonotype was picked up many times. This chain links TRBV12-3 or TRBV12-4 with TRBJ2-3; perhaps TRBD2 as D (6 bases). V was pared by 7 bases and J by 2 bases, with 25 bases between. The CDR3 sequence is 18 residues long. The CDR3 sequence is CASTPGTVDSRITDTQYF. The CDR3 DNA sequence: TGTGCCAGCACCCCCGGGACTGTAGACTCCAGAATCACAGATACGCAGTATTTT.

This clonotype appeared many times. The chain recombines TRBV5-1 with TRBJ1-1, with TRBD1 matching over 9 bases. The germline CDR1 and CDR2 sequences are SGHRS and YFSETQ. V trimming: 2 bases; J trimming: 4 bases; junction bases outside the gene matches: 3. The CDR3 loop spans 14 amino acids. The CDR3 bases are TGCGCCAGCAGCTTTTTGACAGGGGGCACTGAAGCTTTCTTT. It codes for CASSFLTGGTEAFF.

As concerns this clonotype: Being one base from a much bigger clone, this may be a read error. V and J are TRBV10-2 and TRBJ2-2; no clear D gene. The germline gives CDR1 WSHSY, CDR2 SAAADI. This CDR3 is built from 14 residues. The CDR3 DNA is TGCTCCAGCTCCCGGACGGCGAACACCGGGGAGCTGTTTTTT. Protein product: CSSSRTANTGELFF.

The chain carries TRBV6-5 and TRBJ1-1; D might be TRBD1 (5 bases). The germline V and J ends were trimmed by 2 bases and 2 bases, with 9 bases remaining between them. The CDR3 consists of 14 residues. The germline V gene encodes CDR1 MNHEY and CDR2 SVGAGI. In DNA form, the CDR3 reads TGTGCCAGCAGTTACGAGGGGCCAAACACTGAAGCTTTCTTT. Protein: CASSYEGPNTEAFF.

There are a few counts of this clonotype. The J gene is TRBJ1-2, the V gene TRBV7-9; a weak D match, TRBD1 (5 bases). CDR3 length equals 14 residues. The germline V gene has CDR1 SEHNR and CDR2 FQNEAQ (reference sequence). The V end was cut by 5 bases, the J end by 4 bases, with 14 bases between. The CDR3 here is CASSPGRRIYGYTF. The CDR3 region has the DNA TGTGCCAGCAGCCCGGGACGGAGAATCTATGGCTACACCTTC.

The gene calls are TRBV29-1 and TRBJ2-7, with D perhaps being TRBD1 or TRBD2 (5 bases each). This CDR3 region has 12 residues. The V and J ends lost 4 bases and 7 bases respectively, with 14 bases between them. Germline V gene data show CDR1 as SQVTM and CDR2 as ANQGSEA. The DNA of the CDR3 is TGCAGCGTTGTGACAGCAGGAGGTGAGCAGTACGTC. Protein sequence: CSVVTAGGEQYV.

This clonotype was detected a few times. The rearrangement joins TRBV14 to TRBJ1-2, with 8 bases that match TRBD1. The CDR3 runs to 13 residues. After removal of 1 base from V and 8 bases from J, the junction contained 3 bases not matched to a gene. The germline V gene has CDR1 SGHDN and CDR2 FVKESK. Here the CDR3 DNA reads TGTGCCAGCAGCCAAGTCTGGGACAGGGGCTACACCTTC. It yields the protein CASSQVWDRGYTF.

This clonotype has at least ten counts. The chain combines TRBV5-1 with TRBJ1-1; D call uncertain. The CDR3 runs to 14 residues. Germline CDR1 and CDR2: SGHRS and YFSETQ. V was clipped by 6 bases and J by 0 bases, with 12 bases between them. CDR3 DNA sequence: TGCGCCAGCACCCCGGAGGTTATGAACACTGAAGCTTTCTTT. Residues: CASTPEVMNTEAFF.

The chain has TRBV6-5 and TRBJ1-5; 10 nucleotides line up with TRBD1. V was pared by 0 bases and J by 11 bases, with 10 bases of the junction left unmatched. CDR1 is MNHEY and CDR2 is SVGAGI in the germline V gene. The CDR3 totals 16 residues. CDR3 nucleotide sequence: TGTGCCAGCAGTTACTCGATCCCGGGACAGGGGAGGGCCCAGCATTTT. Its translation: CASSYSIPGQGRAQHF.

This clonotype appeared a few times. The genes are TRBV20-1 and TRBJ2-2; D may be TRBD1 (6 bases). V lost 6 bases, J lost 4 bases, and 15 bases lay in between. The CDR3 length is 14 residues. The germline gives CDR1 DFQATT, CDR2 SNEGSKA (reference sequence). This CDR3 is CSAKLQGVTGELFF. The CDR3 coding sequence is TGCAGTGCCAAGTTACAGGGTGTCACCGGGGAGCTGTTTTTT.

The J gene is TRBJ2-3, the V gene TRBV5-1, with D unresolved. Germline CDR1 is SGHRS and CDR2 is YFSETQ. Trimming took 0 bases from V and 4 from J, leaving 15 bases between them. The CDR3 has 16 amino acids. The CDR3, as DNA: TGCGCCAGCAGCTTGGAGGGTAGATCAAGCGCAGATACGCAGTATTTT. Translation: CASSLEGRSSADTQYF.